These 25 T cell receptor beta chains came from one sample sequenced in a study of CD8+ T cells in alopecia areata. Treatment of the sample: oral pan-JAK inhibitor, 5-10 mg twice daily. In each case, RNA was isolated and then reverse transcribed into cDNA as the sequencing template. Clones were sequenced by immunoSEQ multiplex PCR, and TCRdb holds only the in-frame ones, with some missing. In the table there are roughly 170,000 clones, about 60% of which are singletons. The input for sequencing was CD8+ T cells sorted from blood, taken at week 24, from a patient treated with tofacitinib. The receptor set was obtained from a human donor with alopecia areata.

As DNA, the CDR3 is TGTGCCAGCACCATTCTCATTGACACAGATACGCAGTATTTT. Protein sequence: CASTILIDTDTQYF. The V gene is TRBV6-6, the J gene TRBJ2-3; no firm D call. Between the trimmed V and J ends, which lost 7 bases and 2 bases, there was a span of 13 bases. Germline V gene sequence: CDR1 MNHNY, CDR2 SVGAGI (reference sequence). The CDR3 covers 14 residues.

The CDR3 region has the DNA TGTGCCAGCAGGCCCGCAAGTGAGCCGCAGTATTTT. This sequence encodes CASRPASEPQYF. V and J are TRBV7-9 and TRBJ2-3, with unresolved D. The germline V and J ends were trimmed by 6 bases and 10 bases, with 14 bases remaining between them. Germline assignment: CDR1 SEHNR and CDR2 FQNEAQ (reference sequence). The CDR3 contains 12 residues. The entire variable domain, with the rest obtained from reference TRBV7-9 and TRBJ2-3, is as follows: DTGVSQNPRHKITKRGQNVTFRCDPISEHNRLYWYRQTLGQGPEFLTYFQNEAQLEKSRLLSDRFSAERPKGSFSTLEIQRTEQGDSAMYLCASRPASEPQYFGPGTRLTVL.

This clone was seen once. The chain joins TRBV7-6 to TRBJ2-3; D call uncertain. Trimming left V 3 bases short and J 6 bases short, with 25 bases between. This CDR3 comprises 18 residues. Germline loops: CDR1 SGHVS, CDR2 FNYEAQ. The CDR3 coding sequence is TGTGCCAGCAGCTTTAAAAGTTCCGGCACCCCTGAGTTCGATACGCAGTATTTT. This translates into CASSFKSSGTPEFDTQYF.

This clone was detected only a few times. The chain employs TRBV5-6 and TRBJ2-7, with D possibly TRBD1 on 5 matching bases. This CDR3 has 14 residues. Germline V CDR1 and CDR2: SGHDT, YYEEEE. Between the trimmed V and J ends, which lost 0 bases and 0 bases, there was a span of 7 bases. CDR3 bases: TGTGCCAGCAGCTTGGAGACAGACTCCTACGAGCAGTACTTC. Protein: CASSLETDSYEQYF.

The chain carries TRBV21-1 and TRBJ2-5; the table names TRBD1, a call not compared with the DNA. TRBV21-1 is marked as a pseudogene. The CDR3 loop spans 14 amino acids. CDR3 nucleotides: TGTGCCAGCAGCAAAGGGACAGTACAAGAGACCCAGTACTTC. Residues: CASSKGTVQETQYF.

The V gene is TRBV5-1, the J gene TRBJ2-1, with 7 positions matching TRBD1. Trimming at V came to 4 bases and at J to 3 bases, leaving 10 bases not matched to a gene. Germline V lookup: CDR1 SGHRS, CDR2 YFSETQ. The CDR3 contains 16 residues. The CDR3 is CASSQRTGTIYNEQFF. DNA of the CDR3: TGCGCCAGCAGCCAACGGACAGGAACTATCTACAATGAGCAGTTCTTC.

This chain connects TRBV27 to TRBJ2-3; 8 bases fit TRBD1. CDR3 length: 15 amino acids. Germline-derived CDR1 and CDR2 are MNHEY and SMNVEV (reference sequence). Unmatched junction bases numbered 11, after V lost 9 bases and J lost 3 bases. CDR3 loop: CASSQGGGLTDTQYF. The CDR3 DNA reads TGTGCCAGTTCACAGGGGGGCGGGCTGACAGATACGCAGTATTTT.

This chain joins TRBV15 and TRBJ2-1; 8 bases are a match to TRBD1. The germline V gene encodes CDR1 LNHNV and CDR2 YYDKDF (reference sequence). CDR3 size: 14 residues. The ends lost 8 bases at V and 8 bases at J; junction bases unmatched: 11. The CDR3 DNA reads TGTGCCACCTATGACAGGGGTTACTCCGATGAGCAGTTCTTC. Its protein product is CATYDRGYSDEQFF.

V gene TRBV30 combines with J gene TRBJ2-7; 10 nucleotides agree with TRBD1. Germline V gives CDR1 GTSNPN, CDR2 SVGIG (reference sequence). This CDR3 contains 16 residues. The ends lost 5 bases at V and 7 bases at J; junction bases unmatched: 17. CDR3 DNA: TGTGCCTGGTGGACAGGGGGGGATCGGCCCCTAGGGGAGCAGTACTTC. It yields the protein CAWWTGGDRPLGEQYF.

The chain is built from TRBV6-1 and TRBJ1-1, with D maybe TRBD1 (6 bases). The CDR3 totals 15 residues. Germline lookup yields CDR1 MNHNS and CDR2 SASEGT. V lost 6 bases, J lost 3 bases, and 17 bases lay in between. CDR3 DNA: TGTGCCAGCAGGAAACCCAGGGGAAGGGACACTGAAGCTTTCTTT. This gives the protein CASRKPRGRDTEAFF.

This clone was seen more than once but under ten times. The rearrangement links TRBV13 to TRBJ1-2; D may be TRBD1 (5 bases). Trimming shortened V by 5 bases and J by 1 base, and 14 bases separated the two germline ends. The CDR3 length is 15 residues. The germline V gene has CDR1 PRHDT and CDR2 FYEKMQ (reference sequence). The CDR3 loop reads CASSRRGDLNYGYTF. Written as DNA, the CDR3 is TGTGCCAGCAGCCGCCGTGGGGACCTTAACTATGGCTACACCTTC.

This chain uses TRBV5-1 with TRBJ1-5; D remains ambiguous. Germline CDR1 SGHRS, CDR2 YFSETQ. The V and J ends lost 4 bases and 4 bases respectively, with 18 bases between them. The CDR3 extends over 16 amino acids. The CDR3 spells CASSVGPAGRNQPQHF. As DNA, the CDR3 is TGCGCCAGCAGCGTGGGCCCGGCCGGTCGGAATCAGCCCCAGCATTTT.

This clone was detected a few times. V usage is TRBV7-9 and J usage is TRBJ2-7, with 8 bases lining up with TRBD1. Germline CDR1 is SEHNR and CDR2 is FQNEAQ (reference sequence). V lost 1 base to trimming and J lost 5 bases; unmatched junction nucleotides: 7. The CDR3 consists of 15 residues. The CDR3 nucleotides read TGTGCCAGCAGCTTAGGGTGGGCAGGGGGCGACGAGCAGTACTTC. As protein: CASSLGWAGGDEQYF.

This clone has at least ten counts. The CDR3 DNA reads TGTGCCAGCAGTGAAGAGAGGTGGAGACAGAACACCGGGGAGCTGTTTTTT. It is translated as CASSEERWRQNTGELFF. This chain joins TRBV6-1 and TRBJ2-2; D is uncertain. The CDR3 spans 17 residues. Per the germline V gene, CDR1 is MNHNS and CDR2 is SASEGT. V gave up 1 base and J gave up 1 base, with 13 bases separating them.

This clone appeared a few times. The chain employs TRBV11-2 and TRBJ2-4; D might be TRBD2 (6 bases). Germline values: CDR1 SGHAT, CDR2 FQNNGV. V lost 5 bases and J lost 2, with 7 bases in between. This CDR3 has 13 residues. The chain's CDR3 is CASSGTSKNIQYF. The CDR3 nucleotides read TGTGCCAGCAGCGGGACTTCCAAAAACATTCAGTACTTC.

This clone appeared a single time. V gene TRBV6-1 combines with J gene TRBJ1-1; D is possibly TRBD1 (6 bases). Trimming stripped 7 bases from V and 1 base from J, with 16 bases between. Germline loops: CDR1 MNHNS, CDR2 SASEGT. The length of the CDR3 is 15 residues. The CDR3 nucleotides are TGTGCCAGCACCAGCGGGACATTCCCGAACACTGAAGCTTTCTTT. As protein: CASTSGTFPNTEAFF.

The chain recombines TRBV9 with TRBJ2-1, with D unclear. Between the trimmed V and J ends, which lost 6 bases and 4 bases, there was a span of 14 bases. The CDR3 loop spans 14 amino acids. Germline lookup yields CDR1 SGDLS and CDR2 YYNGEE. The CDR3 DNA reads TGTGCCAGCAATTCCGCAGACGGGTACAATGAGCAGTTCTTC. It yields the protein CASNSADGYNEQFF.

On this clone itself: Other DNA sequences in this sample translate to the same CDR3. DNA for the CDR3: TGTGCCTGGAGTGTTCTGGCTGATACGCAGTATTTT. Protein sequence: CAWSVLADTQYF. The V and J genes are TRBV30 and TRBJ2-3; no reliable D call. Germline CDR1 GTSNPN, CDR2 SVGIG (reference sequence). V lost 0 bases and J 6 bases, leaving 7 bases between the germline ends. The CDR3 runs 12 residues. The full variable domain, in which reference TRBV30 and TRBJ2-3 provide the parts outside the CDR3, is SQTIHQWPATLVQPVGSPLSLECTVEGTSNPNLYWYRQAAGRGLQLLFYSVGIGQISSEVPQNLSASRPQDRQFILSSKKLLLSDSGFYLCAWSVLADTQYFGPGTRLTVL.

V and J are TRBV30 and TRBJ1-4, with 7 bases fitting TRBD1. The CDR3 is made up of 14 amino acids. Trimming removed 2 bases from V and 8 bases from J; junction bases left unmatched: 8. Germline loops: CDR1 GTSNPN, CDR2 SVGIG (reference sequence). The CDR3 is CAWSPGGSREKLFF. The DNA of the CDR3 is TGTGCCTGGAGTCCAGGGGGATCGAGGGAAAAACTGTTTTTT. Full variable domain (outside the CDR3, taken from reference TRBV30 and TRBJ1-4): SQTIHQWPATLVQPVGSPLSLECTVEGTSNPNLYWYRQAAGRGLQLLFYSVGIGQISSEVPQNLSASRPQDRQFILSSKKLLLSDSGFYLCAWSPGGSREKLFFGSGTQLSVL.

The J gene is TRBJ2-1, the V gene TRBV7-8; weak D call: TRBD2 (6 bases). Trimming stripped 1 base from V and 8 bases from J, with 9 bases between. Germline V gene lookup returns CDR1 SGHVS and CDR2 FQNEAQ. This CDR3 is 13 amino acids long. CDR3 sequence (DNA): TGTGCCAGCAGCTTAGTCGGAGGGGATGAGCAGTTCTTC. It translates to CASSLVGGDEQFF.

The chain uses TRBV9 and TRBJ1-4; D might be TRBD1 (5 bases). CDR1 is SGDLS, CDR2 YYNGEE, per germline. This CDR3 region has 15 residues. V lost 4 bases and J 5 bases, leaving 15 bases between the germline ends. The CDR3: CASSPYAQGNEKLFF. For the CDR3, the DNA is TGTGCCAGCAGCCCCTATGCCCAGGGCAATGAAAAACTGTTTTTT.

This clone was counted between two and nine times. The chain is built from TRBV28 and TRBJ2-2; D possibly corresponds to TRBD2 (5 bases). V was trimmed by 2 bases and J by 1 base, leaving 8 bases between them. This CDR3 region has 15 residues. From germline, CDR1 is MDHEN and CDR2 SYDVKM. The CDR3 protein is CASSLRLRNTGELFF. The CDR3 DNA is TGTGCCAGCAGTTTACGACTAAGGAACACCGGGGAGCTGTTTTTT.

This chain connects TRBV6-6 to TRBJ2-5, with unresolved D. Matching the DNA end better, TRBJ2-7 makes the J call doubtful. Germline V gives CDR1 MNHNY, CDR2 SVGAGI (reference sequence). The CDR3 covers 12 residues. The CDR3 is CASSYSPYEQYF. The CDR3, as DNA: TGTGCCAGCAGTTACTCTCCCTACGAGCAGTACTTC.

V is TRBV13 and J is TRBJ1-4; D unresolved. V lost 0 bases and J 8 bases, leaving 19 bases between the germline ends. The germline gives CDR1 PRHDT, CDR2 FYEKMQ (reference sequence). There are 17 residues in the CDR3. In DNA, the CDR3 is TGTGCCAGCAGCTTAGGCCCGTCCTCAGGAAGAGGGGAAAAACTGTTTTTT. Translated, it gives CASSLGPSSGRGEKLFF.

V gene TRBV10-3 combines with J gene TRBJ2-3, with 8 bases aligning to TRBD2. The ends lost 6 bases at V and 4 bases at J; junction bases unmatched: 9. The CDR3 spans 15 residues. Germline CDR1 and CDR2: ENHRY and SYGVKD. The CDR3 sequence: CAISPRGGGADTQYF. In DNA, the CDR3 is TGTGCCATCAGCCCCCGGGGGGGCGGCGCAGATACGCAGTATTTT.